This T cell receptor beta chain came from a study of vaccination and CD4 T cells after COVID-19. Study background: Participants were given two doses of BNT162b2 or mRNA-1273 vaccine. Stimuli were overlapping spike peptide pools of SARS-CoV-2 and three common cold coronaviruses (HCoV-NL63, HCoV-OC43, HCoV-229E).

Sequencing of the DNA from cultured CD4+ T cells was carried out with the Oncomine TCR Beta short-read assay. DNA came from CD4+ T cells after culture. In TCRdb, the PCR reads were re-called with MiXCR into one record per CDR3 protein. The sample holds more than 13,000 distinct CDR3 sequences, 50% to 60% seen once. Comments on this clonotype: Its target is unknown.

CDR1 and CDR2 from the germline V gene are GTSNPN and SVGIG (reference sequence). This CDR3 comprises 15 residues. Treatment given: roughly ten-day PBMC culture with coronavirus spike peptide pools or control peptides (ViraFEST assay). Wells contained roughly 2.2 million PBMCs each, and these were cultured with 8.5 to 10 IU/ml IL-2 and approximately 10 ug/ml peptide pools. The sample was CD4+ T cells from blood, cultured in vitro, taken before SARS-CoV-2 vaccination. This TCR was recovered from a human donor who had recovered from COVID-19. The chain combines TRBV30 with TRBJ1-6; D may be TRBD1 (5 bases). In DNA form, the CDR3 reads TGTGCAGGGATGGGGGAGTCGGTTGATAATTCACCCCTCCACTTT. This codes for CAGMGESVDNSPLHF.